The 27 T cell receptor beta chains reported below all come from one sample, sequenced in a study of cytomegalovirus exposure and HLA in healthy donors. The assay was immunoSEQ multiplex PCR, and TCRdb's table has in-frame clones only and misses some. The sample contains approximately 180,000 clones, roughly 86% of which appear only once. Sequencing was performed on PBMCs. The receptors stem from a man between 18 and 35 years old in good health and CMV-seropositive.

The chain has TRBV7-9 and TRBJ2-7; a weak D match, TRBD2 (6 bases). CDR1 SEHNR and CDR2 FQNEAQ come from the germline V gene (reference sequence). The CDR3 has 18 amino acids. The ends were cut back, 4 bases at V and 4 bases at J, with 26 bases in the middle. CDR3 DNA sequence: TGTGCCAGCAGCTCCCATGGAAATGGGCAAGATGGGACTTACGAGCAGTACTTC. Encoded protein: CASSSHGNGQDGTYEQYF.

As DNA, the CDR3 is TGCGCCAGCAGCCAAGGCCATGGGGAGGCGAACACTGAAGCTTTCTTT. This encodes CASSQGHGEANTEAFF. The chain recombines TRBV4-3 with TRBJ1-1; no clear D. Germline loops: CDR1 LGHNA, CDR2 YSLEER. The CDR3 is 16 amino acids. The V end lost 1 base, the J end lost 1 base, and 13 bases lay between the germline ends.

The chain is built from TRBV29-1 and TRBJ2-7, with D tentatively TRBD1 (6 bases). The germline V and J ends were trimmed by 5 bases and 2 bases, with 10 bases remaining between them. The CDR3 has 12 amino acids. Germline-derived CDR1 and CDR2 are SQVTM and ANQGSEA. The DNA for the CDR3 is TGCAGCGTTCAGGGGACCGCCTACGAGCAGTACTTC. Translation gives CSVQGTAYEQYF.

The chain carries TRBV10-3 and TRBJ1-2; D is possibly TRBD1 (5 bases). Germline CDR1 is ENHRY and CDR2 is SYGVKD. This CDR3 contains 15 residues. V was shortened by 8 bases and J by 1 base, with 17 bases between the two germline ends. CDR3 bases: TGTGCCATCCGTGCTGGGCAGGGAATTAACTATGGCTACACCTTC. This sequence encodes CAIRAGQGINYGYTF.

The sample holds one count of this clone. The rearrangement links TRBV7-9 to TRBJ1-5; 10 bases line up with TRBD1. V dropped 4 bases and J dropped 6; count of bases not matched to a gene: 3. CDR3 length equals 14 residues. Germline values: CDR1 SEHNR, CDR2 FQNEAQ (reference sequence). The CDR3 is CASSSGQGIQPQHF. CDR3 bases: TGTGCCAGCAGCTCGGGACAGGGGATTCAGCCCCAGCATTTT.

The chain recombines TRBV5-6 with TRBJ2-7; a weak D match, TRBD2 (5 bases). Germline V gene lookup returns CDR1 SGHDT and CDR2 YYEEEE. Trimming took 0 bases from V and 3 from J, leaving 10 bases between them. CDR3 size: 14 residues. CDR3 in amino acids: CASSLAPADYEQYF. CDR3 coding DNA: TGTGCCAGCAGCTTGGCCCCAGCGGACTACGAGCAGTACTTC.

The V gene is TRBV6-5, the J gene TRBJ1-2, with D possibly TRBD1 on 5 matching bases. Germline-derived CDR1 and CDR2 are MNHEY and SVGAGI. V dropped 3 bases and J dropped 2 bases, with 10 bases sitting between them. CDR3 length equals 14 residues. The CDR3 region has the DNA TGTGCCAGCAGTTATCAGGGCCCCAACTATGGCTACACCTTC. Protein product: CASSYQGPNYGYTF.

Note on this clone: In the same sample, other DNA sequences code for this CDR3. This rearrangement joins TRBV7-6 to TRBJ1-4, with 10 bases aligning to TRBD1. CDR1 is SGHVS, CDR2 FNYEAQ, per germline. Germline trimming cut 5 bases from V and 7 bases from J; bases unmatched to any gene: 4. This CDR3 contains 14 residues. For the CDR3, the DNA is TGTGCCAGCAGCCAGGGACAGGGGCGTGAAAAACTGTTTTTT. Protein sequence: CASSQGQGREKLFF.

The chain couples TRBV6-5 to TRBJ1-1; 7 nucleotides match TRBD1. Germline CDR1 is MNHEY and CDR2 is SVGAGI. The CDR3 length is 13 residues. Trimming cost V 6 bases and J 4 bases; bases outside gene matches: 5. For the CDR3, the DNA is TGTGCCAGCAGCTTAGGGACAGTCACTGAAGCTTTCTTT. This encodes CASSLGTVTEAFF.

The rearrangement joins TRBV9 to TRBJ1-1, with 7 bases identical to TRBD1. The CDR3 extends over 14 amino acids. The junction had 7 bases not matched to a gene; V was cut back by 0 bases and J by 8 bases. From germline, CDR1 is SGDLS and CDR2 YYNGEE. The CDR3 reads CASSVDSTDREAFF. The CDR3 DNA sequence: TGTGCCAGCAGCGTAGATTCAACGGACAGGGAAGCTTTCTTT.

This chain connects TRBV27 to TRBJ2-1; 7 bases align to TRBD1. The CDR3 runs to 16 residues. V lost 3 bases, J lost 10 bases, and 15 bases stayed unmatched. Looked up from germline, CDR1 is MNHEY and CDR2 is SMNVEV (reference sequence). The CDR3 region is CASSFLGTAAPGEQFF. CDR3 bases: TGTGCCAGCAGTTTTCTTGGGACAGCCGCCCCTGGGGAGCAGTTCTTC.

The chain employs TRBV6-5 and TRBJ2-5, with D possibly matching TRBD1 (6 bases). CDR1 is MNHEY and CDR2 is SVGAGI in the germline V gene. V was trimmed by 6 bases and J by 1 base, leaving 12 bases between them. The length of the CDR3 is 14 residues. CDR3 sequence reads: CASRDRLTQETQYF. The CDR3 DNA sequence: TGTGCCAGCAGGGACAGACTGACCCAAGAGACCCAGTACTTC.

The chain uses TRBV30 and TRBJ2-3; the D is unclear. Trimming cost V 3 bases and J 2 bases, with 9 bases left between them. The CDR3 is 13 residues long. The V gene's germline CDR1 is GTSNPN and CDR2 SVGIG (reference sequence). CDR3 sequence (DNA): TGTGCCTGGAGAGCTACTATCACAGATACGCAGTATTTT. It translates to CAWRATITDTQYF.

This clone was detected only a few times. The CDR3 DNA reads TGTGCCAGCAGTTTAAAGGGACAGGAGACCACGGGGTTCTTT. This encodes CASSLKGQETTGFF. This chain joins TRBV28 and TRBJ1-1; TRBD1 aligns across 8 bases. V was clipped by 2 bases and J by 14 bases; unmatched bases: 13. CDR3 length: 14 amino acids. Per germline, CDR1 MDHEN and CDR2 SYDVKM.

CDR3 sequence: CASKKGLAGNEQFF. CDR3 sequence (DNA): TGTGCCAGCAAAAAGGGACTAGCGGGGAATGAGCAGTTCTTC. The chain recombines TRBV6-5 with TRBJ2-1; 13 bases fit TRBD2. The CDR3 loop spans 14 amino acids. V lost 7 bases to trimming and J lost 7 bases; unmatched junction nucleotides: 4. From germline, CDR1 is MNHEY and CDR2 SVGAGI.

The rearrangement uses TRBV7-9 and TRBJ2-7; 7 bases are a match to TRBD2. Germline lookup yields CDR1 SEHNR and CDR2 FQNEAQ (reference sequence). This CDR3 has 16 residues. The J segment lost 0 bases and the V segment lost 1 base, leaving 6 bases of the junction unmatched. The DNA for the CDR3 is TGTGCCAGCAGCTTAGTGGGGGGGGGATACTCCTACGAGCAGTACTTC. Protein sequence: CASSLVGGGYSYEQYF.

On this clone: Sequence at one end of the junction differs from germline and may be a read error. The CDR3 loop reads CASSFSGGAEQFF. In DNA, the CDR3 is TGTGCTAGCAGCTTTAGCGGGGGGGCTGAGCAGTTCTTC. This sequence joins TRBV7-7 and TRBJ2-1; 11 bases match TRBD2. Looked up from germline, CDR1 is SSHAT and CDR2 is FNYEAQ (reference sequence). The CDR3 has 13 amino acids.

J is TRBJ2-1 and V is TRBV7-9; perhaps TRBD2 as D (5 bases). Trimming pared 3 bases from V and 2 bases from J, leaving 11 bases between. The CDR3 is made up of 15 amino acids. Per germline, CDR1 SEHNR and CDR2 FQNEAQ (reference sequence). CDR3 amino acids: CASSFEGSAYNEQFF. CDR3 DNA: TGTGCCAGCAGCTTCGAGGGCAGCGCCTACAATGAGCAGTTCTTC.

This sequence joins TRBV7-3 and TRBJ2-1; 10 bases fit TRBD2. Germline loops: CDR1 SGHTA, CDR2 FQGTGA. The V and J ends lost 5 bases and 8 bases, in that order; junction bases with no gene match: 3. This CDR3 comprises 13 residues. CDR3 in amino acids: CASSSGRGDEQFF. CDR3 DNA sequence: TGTGCCAGCAGCAGCGGGAGGGGAGATGAGCAGTTCTTC.

The V and J genes are TRBV19 and TRBJ1-5, with D unresolved. The CDR3 consists of 15 residues. The germline V and J ends were trimmed by 5 bases and 5 bases, with 16 bases remaining between them. CDR1 is LNHDA and CDR2 is SQIVND in the germline V gene (reference sequence). CDR3 protein: CASSFQPGRDQPQHF. CDR3 DNA: TGTGCCAGTAGTTTTCAACCGGGGAGGGATCAGCCCCAGCATTTT.

The J gene is TRBJ2-7, the V gene TRBV28; 10 positions agree with TRBD2. The CDR3 totals 16 residues. Germline V gives CDR1 MDHEN, CDR2 SYDVKM. Trimming at V came to 2 bases and at J to 0 bases, leaving 4 bases not matched to a gene. As DNA, the CDR3 is TGTGCCAGCAGTTTAGATCGACTAGCGGGCTCCTACGAGCAGTACTTC. As protein: CASSLDRLAGSYEQYF.

The chain couples TRBV18 to TRBJ1-2; TRBD1 is a possible D gene (6 bases). Germline V gives CDR1 KGHSH, CDR2 LQKENI. V lost 2 bases and J lost 7, with 20 bases in between. The CDR3 spans 16 residues. CDR3 coding DNA: TGTGCCAGCTCACCAACAGGGCCAGGCCAGGAGGCTGGCTACACCTTC. Its protein is CASSPTGPGQEAGYTF.

CDR3 nucleotides: TGCGCCAGCAGTGGACAGGTTAACACTGAAGCTTTCTTT. It translates to CASSGQVNTEAFF. The rearrangement links TRBV5-1 to TRBJ1-1, with TRBD1 matching over 7 bases. This CDR3 is 13 amino acids long. The junction had 3 bases not matched to a gene; V was cut back by 5 bases and J by 2 bases. The germline CDR1 and CDR2 sequences are SGHRS and YFSETQ. Supplemented by reference TRBV5-1 and TRBJ1-1, the full variable domain reads KAGVTQTPRYLIKTRGQQVTLSCSPISGHRSVSWYQQTPGQGLQFLFEYFSETQRNKGNFPGRFSGRQFSNSRSEMNVSTLELGDSALYLCASSGQVNTEAFFGQGTRLTVV.

The chain combines TRBV7-8 with TRBJ2-1; 12 positions agree with TRBD2. CDR3 size: 15 residues. The germline gives CDR1 SGHVS, CDR2 FQNEAQ. Trimming cost V 5 bases and J 7 bases; bases outside gene matches: 6. In DNA, the CDR3 is TGTGCCAGCAGCCTCCGACTAGCGGGAGATAATGAGCAGTTCTTC. It yields the protein CASSLRLAGDNEQFF.

V is TRBV28 and J is TRBJ1-2; 8 bases line up with TRBD1. The germline V gene encodes CDR1 MDHEN and CDR2 SYDVKM. V was clipped by 5 bases and J by 8 bases; unmatched bases: 7. The CDR3 runs to 13 residues. The CDR3 is CASSKGDRSGYTF. CDR3 nucleotide sequence: TGTGCCAGCAGTAAGGGGGACAGGTCGGGCTACACCTTC.

The rearrangement uses TRBV6-5 and TRBJ2-2; D gene unclear. Germline V gives CDR1 MNHEY, CDR2 SVGAGI. V dropped 6 bases and J dropped 7 bases, with 15 bases sitting between them. There are 14 residues in the CDR3. The CDR3 nucleotides read TGTGCCAGCAGGACTTACCTTGTTGGCGGGGAGCTGTTTTTT. Amino acids: CASRTYLVGGELFF.

The chain combines TRBV19 with TRBJ2-5, with D perhaps matching TRBD2 (6 bases). Trimming pared 8 bases from V and 3 bases from J, leaving 10 bases between. The CDR3 is made up of 12 amino acids. The germline gives CDR1 LNHDA, CDR2 SQIVND (reference sequence). The CDR3 nucleotides are TGTGCCAGTCGGGACTCAGAAGAGACCCAGTACTTC. It specifies CASRDSEETQYF.